This T cell receptor beta chain appears in the sequencing data of a study of PD-1 blockade in classical Hodgkin lymphoma (dated by TCRdb to the early 2020s). Regarding the complete study: Nivolumab dosing was 3 mg/kg intravenously every 2 weeks, continuing until either disease progression or unacceptable toxicity. To define a peripheral blood immune signature of response to PD-1 blockade in classical Hodgkin lymphoma, the study combined TCR beta sequencing with CyTOF.

The research as a whole found: A significant rise by C4D1 was seen in CD4+ but not CD8+ TCR diversity (p=0.0027 vs p=0.16), with the rise being most apparent in complete responders (p=0.02). Among trial patients, those achieving complete response had baseline diversity similar to that of newly diagnosed patients, while diversity was significantly lower in partial responders and progressors. Only a single clinical trial cohort was studied, and what caused the repertoire differences, possibly disease activity or prior therapy, remained undefined. Patients starting nivolumab less than 1 year after ASCT had lower diversity and were excluded from later analyses to avoid confounding by immune reconstitution. Baseline TCR diversity was reported to be lower in newly diagnosed patients than in healthy donors and to be lower still in relapsed/refractory patients.

A distance of 15 bases separates the germline ends of V and J, which lose 1 base and 4 bases respectively. Reading from cysteine to phenylalanine, the CDR3 counts 16 amino acids. Here the CDR3 DNA is all that survives: 48 bases in frame from base 1. The germline V gene supplies CDR1 MNHEY and CDR2 SVGAGI. The Qiagen DNeasy kit was used to extract genomic DNA from unsorted PBMCs and from the negatively selected CD4+ and CD8+ fractions. Using primers that anneal to V and J segments, immunoSEQ multiplex PCR amplified the TCR beta CDR3 regions. A synthetic immune receptor repertoire was used to minimize amplification bias, and any residual bias was removed computationally once sequencing was done. The published analysis was carried out like this. Custom Python scripts were used to quantify repertoire diversity as the Shannon entropy index. Unsorted, CD4+ and CD8+ repertoires were analyzed separately, except in combined analyses where CD4+ and CD8+ sequences were merged in silico. A clone was considered expanded if an increase in frequency of at least 2-fold after treatment relative to C1D1 was found, and a pseudocount of 0.5 was applied to clones undetected at baseline. Clones with 0 or 1 copy at C1D1 were defined as singleton clones, while clones with 2 or more copies were defined as non-singleton clones. Clones expanded in unsorted samples were annotated as CD4+, CD8+ or unknown by matching protein sequences in sorted samples from the same patient. Wilcoxon tests on paired samples were used to test diversity changes from C1D1 to C4D1. Not all clones reach the TCRdb copy of this immuneACCESS table, which keeps in-frame sequences only. Checked studies attribute under half of the gap to unresolved V genes and leave the rest unexplained. V and J calls and clone size come straight from that table; D and trimming were deduced from the DNA. Within this sample are 65,000 to 95,000 clones, with 89% of them counted one time only. About 20% of the sample rests with the top ten.

Interpreted using the paper, the time point label stands for: cycle 1 day 1 (C1D1), immediately before nivolumab initiation. Every trial patient had relapsed following autologous stem cell transplantation, and prior brentuximab vedotin exposure was what differed among cohorts A, B and C. The trial cohort comprised 56 patients with relapsed/refractory classical Hodgkin lymphoma whose best overall responses were complete response, partial response or progressive disease. Trial patients were treated with single-agent nivolumab in the multi-cohort phase II CheckMate 205 trial. An independent review committee assessed best overall response by applying the 2007 International Working Group response criteria. Trial PBMCs were collected immediately before nivolumab initiation (C1D1) and during therapy at cycle 2 day 1 and cycle 4 day 1. Peripheral blood was collected in 8 mL Vacutainer Cell Preparation Tubes, from which PBMCs were isolated by centrifugation and then cryopreserved.

A note on this clone: Its antigen is still unknown. No base quality information exists; no much larger clone differs at one position.

The receptor was isolated from a human donor with classical Hodgkin lymphoma. The chain is made from TRBV6-5 and TRBJ2-3, and possibly TRBD1, on 5 matching bases. The specimen was peripheral blood mononuclear cells (PBMCs), collected at baseline. The encoded CDR3 is CASSYLLFGAPDTQYF. The DNA sequence is given as TGTGCCAGCAGTTACTTATTGTTTGGGGCCCCAGATACGCAGTATTTT.